The 32 T cell receptor beta chains reported below all come from one sample, sequenced in a study of cytomegalovirus exposure and HLA in healthy donors. PCR primers comprised 60 Vbeta and 13 Jbeta primers. Only in-frame clones appear in the TCRdb table, and some are missing; sequencing was by immunoSEQ multiplex PCR. The table shows 100,000 to 150,000 clones, with 80% to 90% occurring only once. Sequenced input: PBMCs. These receptors originate from a woman between 18 and 29 years old in good health and CMV-seropositive.

The rearrangement links TRBV4-1 to TRBJ2-7; unclear D gene. CDR1 is MGHRA and CDR2 is YSYEKL in the germline V gene. CDR3 size: 14 residues. V was clipped by 4 bases and J by 2 bases, with 12 bases between them. The CDR3, as DNA: TGCGCCAGCAGCCCCGCAGTCAGAACCTACGAGCAGTACTTC. It yields the protein CASSPAVRTYEQYF.

This chain connects TRBV5-4 to TRBJ2-1; 7 bases line up with TRBD2. V was pared by 7 bases and J by 5 bases, with 12 bases of the junction left unmatched. CDR3 length: 15 residues. Germline values: CDR1 SGHNT, CDR2 YYREEE (reference sequence). CDR3 protein: CASYIDGGIDNEQFF. The CDR3 nucleotides read TGTGCCAGCTATATTGACGGGGGGATAGACAATGAGCAGTTCTTC.

V and J are TRBV18 and TRBJ2-1, with 9 bases lining up with TRBD1. The junction had 2 bases not matched to a gene; V was cut back by 3 bases and J by 5 bases. Germline assignment: CDR1 KGHSH and CDR2 LQKENI. The CDR3 consists of 14 residues. The CDR3 protein is CASSPRDRDNEQFF. For the CDR3, the DNA is TGTGCCAGCTCACCCCGGGACAGGGACAATGAGCAGTTCTTC. Full variable domain (outside the CDR3, taken from reference TRBV18 and TRBJ2-1): NAGVMQNPRHLVRRRGQEARLRCSPMKGHSHVYWYRQLPEEGLKFMVYLQKENIIDESGMPKERFSAEFPKEGPSILRIQQVVRGDSAAYFCASSPRDRDNEQFFGPGTRLTVL.

The chain has TRBV10-3 and TRBJ1-2; TRBD1 matches at 12 bases. Germline CDR1 is ENHRY and CDR2 is SYGVKD. Trimming removed 0 bases from V and 6 bases from J; junction bases left unmatched: 5. The CDR3 covers 16 residues. The DNA for the CDR3 is TGTGCCATCAGTGAGTCGTCTGGGACAGGGGGCGATGGCTACACCTTC. Its protein is CAISESSGTGGDGYTF.

This clone appeared once. The V gene is TRBV11-2, the J gene TRBJ1-6; 7 positions agree with TRBD1. The CDR3 is made up of 15 amino acids. With 5 bases clipped from V and 5 bases from J, the junction kept 6 bases outside the gene matches. Germline V gene lookup returns CDR1 SGHAT and CDR2 FQNNGV. The CDR3 sequence: CASSLGQYDNSPLHF. The CDR3 nucleotides are TGTGCCAGCAGCCTGGGACAGTACGATAATTCACCCCTCCACTTT.

The rearrangement links TRBV14 to TRBJ1-3; D is uncertain. The CDR3 totals 14 residues. V was shortened by 1 base and J by 3 bases, with 7 bases between the two germline ends. Germline assignment: CDR1 SGHDN and CDR2 FVKESK. CDR3 residues: CASSQAGVGNTIYF. The CDR3, as DNA: TGTGCCAGCAGCCAAGCCGGGGTTGGAAACACCATATATTTT.

The chain links TRBV19 to TRBJ1-2, with D tentatively TRBD1 (5 bases). This CDR3 region has 14 residues. Germline CDR1 and CDR2: LNHDA and SQIVND (reference sequence). V dropped 0 bases and J dropped 7 bases, with 12 bases sitting between them. The CDR3 here is CASSIDRGFRGYTF. As DNA, the CDR3 is TGTGCCAGTAGTATAGATCGGGGGTTTCGTGGCTACACCTTC.

The chain joins TRBV2 to TRBJ1-5, with no clear D. The V gene's germline CDR1 is SNHLY and CDR2 FYNNEI. Between the trimmed V and J ends, which lost 3 bases and 6 bases, there was a span of 9 bases. This CDR3 spans 13 amino acids. This chain's CDR3 is CASSDPGSQPQHF. In DNA, the CDR3 is TGTGCCAGCAGTGACCCGGGGAGTCAGCCCCAGCATTTT.

The rearrangement uses TRBV9 and TRBJ2-1; the match to TRBD2 covers 8 bases. Trimming removed 3 bases from V and 9 bases from J; junction bases left unmatched: 8. CDR3 length: 14 amino acids. Per germline, CDR1 SGDLS and CDR2 YYNGEE. The DNA of the CDR3 is TGTGCCAGCAGCGACCCAGCGGGGGTGGGTGAGCAGTTCTTC. Amino acid sequence: CASSDPAGVGEQFF. The whole variable domain, filled in from reference TRBV9 and TRBJ2-1, reads DSGVTQTPKHLITATGQRVTLRCSPRSGDLSVYWYQQSLDQGLQFLIQYYNGEERAKGNILERFSAQQFPDLHSELNLSSLELGDSALYFCASSDPAGVGEQFFGPGTRLTVL.

The genes are TRBV5-4 and TRBJ2-5; D perhaps matches TRBD2 (5 bases). Germline V CDR1 and CDR2: SGHNT, YYREEE (reference sequence). The CDR3 runs to 14 residues. V was trimmed by 4 bases and J by 7 bases, leaving 17 bases between them. The CDR3 sequence: CASSPTDLWATQYF. The CDR3 DNA sequence: TGTGCCAGCAGCCCTACGGACTTGTGGGCGACCCAGTACTTC.

The V gene is TRBV4-1, the J gene TRBJ2-5; D not resolved. Germline V gene data show CDR1 as MGHRA and CDR2 as YSYEKL. The length of the CDR3 is 15 residues. The ends were cut back, 0 bases at V and 5 bases at J, with 13 bases in the middle. The DNA for the CDR3 is TGCGCCAGCAGCCAAGATCCTAGACCACTGGAGACCCAGTACTTC. Its translation: CASSQDPRPLETQYF.

The chain recombines TRBV5-4 with TRBJ2-3; perhaps TRBD2 as D (5 bases). The germline CDR1 and CDR2 sequences are SGHNT and YYREEE (reference sequence). The length of the CDR3 is 14 residues. The V end lost 2 bases, the J end lost 3 bases, and 10 bases lay between the germline ends. This CDR3 is CASSLRSGTDTQYF. The CDR3 DNA is TGTGCCAGCAGCTTAAGATCGGGGACAGATACGCAGTATTTT.

The chain joins TRBV7-2 to TRBJ2-1; 13 bases are a match to TRBD2. CDR3 size: 15 residues. V lost 2 bases and J lost 5; bases outside the gene matches: 0. Germline CDR1 reads SGHTA; CDR2 reads FQGNSA. In nucleotides, the CDR3 is TGTGCCAGCAGCTTAACTAGCGGGGGGGACAATGAGCAGTTCTTC. It specifies CASSLTSGGDNEQFF.

The chain carries TRBV4-1 and TRBJ1-4; D perhaps matches TRBD1 (5 bases). Germline V gene lookup returns CDR1 MGHRA and CDR2 YSYEKL. The CDR3 loop spans 16 amino acids. Deletions cut 0 bases from V and 3 bases from J, with 11 bases between. The CDR3 DNA reads as TGCGCCAGCAGCCAAGATAGGACACATTCTAATGAAAAACTGTTTTTT. Translation: CASSQDRTHSNEKLFF.

Comments on this clone: One end of the junction is discordant with germline, which a read error may explain. Other DNA variants within this sample encode the same CDR3. The rearrangement joins TRBV6-6 to TRBJ1-5; D may be TRBD1 (6 bases). CDR3 length equals 16 residues. Germline V lookup: CDR1 MNHNY, CDR2 SVGAGI (reference sequence). The CDR3 here is CASSYTPGAINQPQHF. In DNA form, the CDR3 reads TGTGCCAGCAGTTACACCCCAGGGGCTATCAATCAGCCCCAGCATTTC.

V usage is TRBV29-1 and J usage is TRBJ2-7, with a possible D match to TRBD2 (5 bases). Germline V gene data show CDR1 as SQVTM and CDR2 as ANQGSEA. The CDR3 sequence is 11 residues long. V shed 7 bases and J shed 3 bases, with 10 bases lying between them. CDR3 nucleotides: TGCAGCGCTGACGGGATCTACGAGCAGTACTTC. Its translation: CSADGIYEQYF.

The chain links TRBV6-6 to TRBJ2-1; 8 bases agree with TRBD1. J was trimmed by 11 bases and V by 4 bases; bases with no gene match: 13. Germline assignment: CDR1 MNHNY and CDR2 SVGAGI (reference sequence). There are 15 residues in the CDR3. CDR3 bases: TGTGCCAGCAGTTCGCTTTTAGGACAGGGATGGAAGCAGTTCTTC. It specifies CASSSLLGQGWKQFF.

This chain connects TRBV4-2 to TRBJ1-2; D gene unclear. Per germline, CDR1 LGHNA and CDR2 YNFKEQ. Trimming stripped 0 bases from V and 8 bases from J, with 13 bases between. The CDR3 totals 14 residues. The CDR3 DNA is TGTGCCAGCAGCCAAGATCTAGGAAATAGGGGCTACACCTTC. Amino acids: CASSQDLGNRGYTF.

V and J are TRBV30 and TRBJ2-7, with a possible D match to TRBD2 (6 bases). Per the germline V gene, CDR1 is GTSNPN and CDR2 is SVGIG (reference sequence). The CDR3 totals 13 residues. The ends were cut back, 6 bases at V and 12 bases at J, with 24 bases in the middle. The CDR3 nucleotides are TGTGCCTGCACCGGGACTCCCCTACGTAGGGTGTACTTC. This codes for CACTGTPLRRVYF.

This clone was counted at least ten times. The chain uses TRBV6-5 and TRBJ1-4; possible D gene TRBD1, 6 bases. V was shortened by 7 bases and J by 0 bases, with 12 bases between the two germline ends. The CDR3 is 15 amino acids. From germline, CDR1 is MNHEY and CDR2 SVGAGI. The chain's CDR3 is CASKVGGATNEKLFF. The CDR3 nucleotides are TGTGCCAGCAAAGTAGGGGGTGCAACTAATGAAAAACTGTTTTTT.

The chain has TRBV6-6 and TRBJ1-4, with D unresolved. The CDR3 consists of 15 residues. Trimming cost V 2 bases and J 0 bases, with 7 bases left between them. CDR1 and CDR2 from the germline V gene are MNHNY and SVGAGI (reference sequence). The CDR3: CASSYVDATNEKLFF. The CDR3 DNA is TGTGCCAGCAGTTACGTAGATGCAACTAATGAAAAACTGTTTTTT.

The J gene is TRBJ1-1, the V gene TRBV19; D is possibly TRBD1 (5 bases). CDR1 is LNHDA and CDR2 is SQIVND in the germline V gene (reference sequence). This CDR3 spans 15 amino acids. V shed 4 bases and J shed 0 bases, with 12 bases lying between them. The CDR3 sequence is CASSSSDSLNTEAFF. The CDR3 nucleotides are TGTGCCAGTAGTAGTTCTGACAGCCTGAACACTGAAGCTTTCTTT.

This chain joins TRBV23-1 and TRBJ2-5, with 8 bases lining up with TRBD1. TRBV23-1 is treated as an ORF (open reading frame) with a function not yet certain. V lost 2 bases, J lost 4 bases, and 21 bases stayed unmatched. CDR3 length: 20 residues. The CDR3: CASSQTKGCIRGPAGETQYF. CDR3 DNA sequence: TGCGCCAGCAGTCAAACTAAGGGATGCATCAGGGGGCCCGCAGGAGAGACCCAGTACTTC.

This clone has just one count. The chain employs TRBV7-9 and TRBJ1-1; D perhaps matches TRBD1 (6 bases). CDR1 is SEHNR, CDR2 FQNEAQ, per germline (reference sequence). The germline V and J ends were trimmed by 2 bases and 3 bases, with 10 bases remaining between them. The length of the CDR3 is 14 residues. The CDR3 reads CASSLSGQHTEAFF. The CDR3 nucleotides read TGTGCCAGCAGCTTAAGTGGACAGCACACTGAAGCTTTCTTT.

Written as DNA, the CDR3 is TGTGCCAGCAGCACAGGGGGCGCGTTGGACACTGAAGCTTTCTTT. Residues: CASSTGGALDTEAFF. V and J are TRBV6-6 and TRBJ1-1; 9 bases line up with TRBD1. The CDR3 consists of 15 residues. Per germline, CDR1 MNHNY and CDR2 SVGAGI (reference sequence). The ends lost 6 bases at V and 3 bases at J; junction bases unmatched: 8.

The CDR3 is CAISDAGSGGAETQYF. The DNA for the CDR3 is TGTGCCATCAGTGACGCCGGGAGCGGGGGGGCTGAGACCCAGTACTTC. The chain combines TRBV10-3 with TRBJ2-5, with 10 bases aligning to TRBD2. The CDR3 runs 16 residues. The J segment lost 5 bases and the V segment lost 3 bases, leaving 9 bases of the junction unmatched. CDR1 and CDR2 (germline): ENHRY, SYGVKD.

The gene calls are TRBV4-1 and TRBJ1-1; 9 positions agree with TRBD1. Germline CDR1 is MGHRA and CDR2 is YSYEKL. The CDR3 contains 16 residues. V dropped 1 base and J dropped 1; count of bases not matched to a gene: 4. The CDR3 loop reads CASSQVPGQGNTEAFF. The CDR3, as DNA: TGCGCCAGCAGCCAAGTCCCGGGACAGGGGAACACTGAAGCTTTCTTT.

This chain joins TRBV6-5 and TRBJ2-5; 11 bases map to TRBD2. The trim removed 4 bases at V and 5 bases at J, leaving 9 bases unmatched. The CDR3 length is 16 residues. Germline CDR1 MNHEY, CDR2 SVGAGI. Written as DNA, the CDR3 is TGTGCCAGCAGTTTTGGTAGCGGGGGGGCCGTGGAGACCCAGTACTTC. This codes for CASSFGSGGAVETQYF.

The rearrangement joins TRBV6-5 to TRBJ2-7; 7 nucleotides match TRBD2. The CDR3 sequence is 14 residues long. The V segment lost 2 bases and the J segment 3 bases; nucleotides outside the gene matches: 4. Germline V gene data show CDR1 as MNHEY and CDR2 as SVGAGI. Written as DNA, the CDR3 is TGTGCCAGCAGTTACGGGGGGGAGGGCTACGAGCAGTACTTC. Protein sequence: CASSYGGEGYEQYF.

The chain uses TRBV2 and TRBJ1-2; D is possibly TRBD1 (5 bases). CDR1 and CDR2 (germline): SNHLY, FYNNEI. The V gene lost 8 bases and the J gene lost 0 bases, with 22 bases spanning the gap. This CDR3 region has 17 residues. In nucleotides, the CDR3 is TGTGCCAGCGACGGCGAGGGACTTCTGTGGGCTAACTATGGCTACACCTTC. Encoded protein: CASDGEGLLWANYGYTF.

This clone was seen a single time. The rearrangement uses TRBV6-1 and TRBJ1-5; 9 nucleotides align to TRBD1. This CDR3 is built from 15 residues. V gave up 7 bases and J gave up 5 bases; unmatched junction bases: 9. Germline values: CDR1 MNHNS, CDR2 SASEGT. CDR3: CASIPGQGNHQPQHF. CDR3 nucleotides: TGTGCCAGCATCCCGGGACAGGGCAACCATCAGCCCCAGCATTTT.

The J gene is TRBJ2-5, the V gene TRBV30; 7 nucleotides line up with TRBD1. After removal of 2 bases from V and 5 bases from J, the junction contained 8 bases not matched to a gene. The CDR3 totals 14 residues. The V gene's germline CDR1 is GTSNPN and CDR2 SVGIG (reference sequence). CDR3 region: CAWSSGLRGETQYF. As DNA, the CDR3 is TGTGCCTGGAGTTCAGGACTCAGGGGGGAGACCCAGTACTTC.